A single sample is the source of the 14 T cell receptor beta chains below, sequenced in a study of CD8 T cells in Susac syndrome (dated by TCRdb to the late 2010s). The method was the immunoSEQ multiplex PCR assay. RNA was extracted with the RNeasy kit and roughly 0.5 to 1 ug was reverse transcribed using random hexamers. Using fastp trimming at Q25 and MiXCR clonotype assembly, TCRdb reanalyzed the public sequencing data and kept in-frame beta chains. Rows are combined by CDR3 protein, so each entry shows the most common genes and DNA. For this sample there are around 80,000 distinct CDR3 sequences; approximately 95% appear just once. Clones ranked in the top ten supply 0.5% to 0.65% of the sample. Material for sequencing was CD8+ T cells from PBMCs. Receptors originate from a human donor with Susac syndrome.

The rearrangement uses TRBV5-1 and TRBJ1-1; 7 bases line up with TRBD1. The CDR3 loop spans 14 amino acids. CDR1 is SGHRS and CDR2 is YFSETQ in the germline V gene. V was pared by 4 bases and J by 7 bases, with 10 bases of the junction left unmatched. The DNA of the CDR3 is TGCGCCAGCAGCCAAGACAGGGAGGGGGTTGAAGCTTTCTTT. It translates to CASSQDREGVEAFF.

V and J are TRBV5-4 and TRBJ1-1; 10 bases align to TRBD1. This CDR3 has 14 residues. The V gene end was trimmed by 3 bases and the J gene end by 11 bases; junction bases not matched to a gene: 10. From germline, CDR1 is SGHNT and CDR2 YYREEE (reference sequence). Here the CDR3 DNA reads TGTGCCAGCAGCTGGGACAGGGGAGTTTTAGAGGCTTTCTTT. Residues: CASSWDRGVLEAFF.

This sequence joins TRBV12-3 or TRBV12-4 and TRBJ2-5; 9 bases agree with TRBD2. The CDR3 is made up of 15 amino acids. Trimming at V came to 5 bases and at J to 5 bases, leaving 9 bases not matched to a gene. The CDR3 is CASSPSAGGRETQYF. As DNA, the CDR3 is TGTGCCAGCAGTCCGTCAGCGGGGGGCCGGGAGACCCAGTACTTC.

The chain recombines TRBV2 with TRBJ2-3; D is unclear. From germline, CDR1 is SNHLY and CDR2 FYNNEI. V lost 0 bases, J lost 0 bases, and 4 bases lay in between. The CDR3 sequence is 14 residues long. The CDR3 DNA reads as TGTGCCAGCAGTGAAGCGCGAAGCACAGATACGCAGTATTTT. It encodes CASSEARSTDTQYF. Full variable domain (missing parts from reference TRBV2 and TRBJ2-3): EPEVTQTPSHQVTQMGQEVILRCVPISNHLYFYWYRQILGQKVEFLVSFYNNEISEKSEIFDDQFSVERPDGSNFTLKIRSTKLEDSAMYFCASSEARSTDTQYFGPGTRLTVL.

The rearrangement links TRBV27 to TRBJ1-2, with D maybe TRBD1 (6 bases). This CDR3 region has 13 residues. The germline V and J ends were trimmed by 11 bases and 5 bases, with 18 bases remaining between them. Germline assignment: CDR1 MNHEY and CDR2 SMNVEV (reference sequence). CDR3 DNA: TGTGCCTCCTCGATCGGGGGCGGGTATGGCTACACCTTC. Its protein product is CASSIGGGYGYTF.

The chain links TRBV12-3 or TRBV12-4 to TRBJ2-1, with 8 bases that match TRBD1. V trimming: 6 bases; J trimming: 5 bases; junction bases outside the gene matches: 9. This CDR3 spans 15 amino acids. As DNA, the CDR3 is TGTGCCAGCAGCCCAGACGACAGGGGCCACAATGAGCAGTTCTTC. Translating gives CASSPDDRGHNEQFF.

The rearrangement joins TRBV7-8 to TRBJ2-1, with 7 bases matching TRBD1. Germline loops: CDR1 SGHVS, CDR2 FQNEAQ. Losses at the gene ends were 1 base for V and 11 bases for J; bases not matched to a gene: 17. The CDR3 extends over 17 amino acids. The DNA for the CDR3 is TGTGCCAGCAGCTTAGAGGGGACAGAGAGATTTCTAGGTAAGCAGTTCTTC. This encodes CASSLEGTERFLGKQFF.

A few counts support this clonotype. V usage is TRBV27 and J usage is TRBJ2-7; 7 bases line up with TRBD1. Germline V gene sequence: CDR1 MNHEY, CDR2 SMNVEV (reference sequence). V dropped 5 bases and J dropped 7; count of bases not matched to a gene: 2. The CDR3 covers 11 residues. The DNA of the CDR3 is TGTGCCAGCAGTCTCAGGGGGGAGCAGTACTTC. This encodes CASSLRGEQYF.

J is TRBJ1-1 and V is TRBV12-3 or TRBV12-4, with TRBD1 matching over 11 bases. V was clipped by 5 bases and J by 5 bases; unmatched bases: 4. This CDR3 contains 14 residues. The CDR3 loop reads CASSPGTGGTEAFF. CDR3 coding DNA: TGTGCCAGCAGTCCCGGGACAGGGGGAACTGAAGCTTTCTTT.

This chain links TRBV13 with TRBJ1-1; D may be TRBD1 (5 bases). The CDR3 totals 12 residues. The germline gives CDR1 PRHDT, CDR2 FYEKMQ (reference sequence). V was cut by 5 bases and J by 7 bases, with 11 bases left in between. This CDR3 is CASSERDLEAFF. The CDR3 DNA is TGTGCCAGCAGCGAAAGGGACCTTGAAGCTTTCTTT.

The V call is TRBV15, the J call TRBJ1-5; D perhaps matches TRBD1 (5 bases). The CDR3 contains 16 residues. Germline CDR1 and CDR2: LNHNV and YYDKDF (reference sequence). With 0 bases removed from V and 3 bases from J, the gap between germline ends came to 12 bases. CDR3 residues: CATSRERGASNQPQHF. The CDR3 region has the DNA TGTGCCACCAGCAGAGAGAGGGGTGCCTCCAATCAGCCCCAGCATTTT.

This sequence joins TRBV7-9 and TRBJ2-5; D might be TRBD1 (5 bases). V was trimmed by 1 base and J by 4 bases, leaving 10 bases between them. The CDR3 length is 14 residues. From germline, CDR1 is SEHNR and CDR2 FQNEAQ (reference sequence). CDR3 residues: CASSLVGHLETQYF. CDR3 sequence (DNA): TGTGCCAGCAGCTTAGTTGGACACTTAGAGACCCAGTACTTC.

The chain carries TRBV20-1 and TRBJ2-5; 16 bases line up with TRBD2. The CDR3 has 17 residues. Germline-derived CDR1 and CDR2 are DFQATT and SNEGSKA (reference sequence). Losses at the gene ends were 2 bases for V and 1 base for J; bases not matched to a gene: 4. The CDR3 nucleotides read TGCAGTGCTAGAATGGGACTAGCGGGGGGGATCCAAGAGACCCAGTACTTC. Its translation: CSARMGLAGGIQETQYF.

The rearrangement joins TRBV7-6 to TRBJ1-2; 7 bases align to TRBD1. Germline CDR1 and CDR2: SGHVS and FNYEAQ. The CDR3 has 11 residues. V was pared by 8 bases and J by 7 bases, with 4 bases of the junction left unmatched. Here the CDR3 DNA reads TGTGCCAGCGGGGCAGGGGGTGGCTACACCTTC. Protein sequence: CASGAGGGYTF.